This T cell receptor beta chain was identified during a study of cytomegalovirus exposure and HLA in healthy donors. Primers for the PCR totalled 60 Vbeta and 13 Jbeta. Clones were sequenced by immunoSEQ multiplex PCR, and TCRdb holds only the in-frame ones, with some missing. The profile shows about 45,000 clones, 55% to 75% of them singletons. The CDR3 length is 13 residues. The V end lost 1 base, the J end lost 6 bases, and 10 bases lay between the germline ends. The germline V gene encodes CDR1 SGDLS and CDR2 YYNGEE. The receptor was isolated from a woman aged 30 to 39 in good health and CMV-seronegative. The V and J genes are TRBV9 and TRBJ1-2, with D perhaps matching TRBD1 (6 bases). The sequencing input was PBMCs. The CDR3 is CASSVQGIHGYTF. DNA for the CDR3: TGTGCCAGCAGCGTACAGGGGATTCATGGCTACACCTTC.